These 28 T cell receptor beta chains were all obtained from the same sample, sequenced in a study of OX40 agonist ivuxolimab in advanced cancers. Some clones are missing from TCRdb's copy, which holds only in-frame ones; the method was immunoSEQ multiplex PCR. The repertoire holds about 58,000 clones, with about 76% as singletons. Sequencing used CD4+ or CD8+ T cells sorted from blood, obtained in a trial of the OX40 agonist ivuxolimab. All receptors derive from an adult with an advanced solid tumor such as melanoma, head and neck, liver or kidney cancer.

The rearrangement uses TRBV27 and TRBJ1-5; D is uncertain. The CDR3 consists of 15 residues. Germline loops: CDR1 MNHEY, CDR2 SMNVEV (reference sequence). Trimming removed 2 bases from V and 4 bases from J, with 12 bases in between. CDR3 sequence: CASSLGPGANQPQHF. CDR3 DNA sequence: TGTGCCAGCAGTTTAGGCCCAGGCGCAAATCAGCCCCAGCATTTT.

The chain joins TRBV6-1 to TRBJ2-5; 7 nucleotides agree with TRBD2. Germline V gives CDR1 MNHNS, CDR2 SASEGT. V dropped 1 base and J dropped 1; count of bases not matched to a gene: 3. The CDR3 has 15 amino acids. The chain's CDR3 is CASSEDSGPQETQYF. The CDR3 nucleotides are TGTGCCAGCAGTGAAGATAGCGGGCCCCAAGAGACCCAGTACTTC.

The V and J genes are TRBV4-1 and TRBJ2-3, with D unresolved. Germline lookup yields CDR1 MGHRA and CDR2 YSYEKL. V was pared by 4 bases and J by 5 bases, with 16 bases between. The CDR3 spans 15 residues. The CDR3 loop is CASSPKFMIRDTQYF. The CDR3 bases are TGCGCCAGCAGCCCTAAGTTCATGATACGAGATACGCAGTATTTT.

This clone was picked up one time. The chain employs TRBV11-1 and TRBJ2-2, with D unresolved. The V gene's germline CDR1 is SGHAT and CDR2 FQDESV (reference sequence). The CDR3 is made up of 15 amino acids. V shed 5 bases and J shed 1 base, with 11 bases lying between them. The CDR3 nucleotides read TGTGCCAGCAGCCCCGGATTGGGGAACACCGGGGAGCTGTTTTTT. It translates to CASSPGLGNTGELFF.

The chain uses TRBV2 and TRBJ2-5; D not certain. The V and J ends lost 2 bases and 5 bases respectively, with 3 bases between them. Per the germline V gene, CDR1 is SNHLY and CDR2 is FYNNEI. The CDR3 is 11 residues long. CDR3 in DNA: TGTGCCAGCAGTGAAATGGAGACCCAGTACTTC. It is translated as CASSEMETQYF.

The chain is built from TRBV7-9 and TRBJ2-5, with D possibly called TRBD1 or TRBD2 (5 bases each). The ends were cut back, 3 bases at V and 5 bases at J, with 16 bases in the middle. This CDR3 is built from 15 residues. Germline CDR1 is SEHNR and CDR2 is FQNEAQ (reference sequence). The CDR3 sequence: CASSLGLRGWETQYF. CDR3 in DNA: TGTGCCAGCAGCTTGGGCTTGAGGGGTTGGGAGACCCAGTACTTC.

As regards this clone: The junction shows a germline mismatch at one end, possibly a read error. This chain uses TRBV7-6 with TRBJ1-1, with D perhaps matching TRBD1 (5 bases). CDR1 is SGHVS, CDR2 FNYEAQ, per germline. The CDR3 length is 11 residues. Written as DNA, the CDR3 is TGTGCCAGCAGCACCTACGGGGCCCAGGACTTT. This gives the protein CASSTYGAQDF.

J is TRBJ2-1 and V is TRBV19, with TRBD1 matching 9 bases. Per the germline V gene, CDR1 is LNHDA and CDR2 is SQIVND (reference sequence). The CDR3 covers 16 residues. V lost 5 bases, J lost 1 base, and 6 bases stayed unmatched. The DNA of the CDR3 is TGTGCCAGTAGTGTGACCGGGACAGGGTCCTACAATGAGCAGTTCTTC. It codes for CASSVTGTGSYNEQFF.

The V call is TRBV29-1, the J call TRBJ2-7, with D hard to call. V was pared by 4 bases and J by 7 bases, with 17 bases between. The CDR3 contains 13 residues. The V gene's germline CDR1 is SQVTM and CDR2 ANQGSEA. CDR3 DNA: TGCAGCGTTGTTCCGACTCCGGTCAGGGAGCAGTACTTC. Translation gives CSVVPTPVREQYF.

A single count supports this clone. The chain links TRBV19 to TRBJ2-2, with unresolved D. V shed 1 base and J shed 3 bases, with 9 bases lying between them. Germline values: CDR1 LNHDA, CDR2 SQIVND (reference sequence). This CDR3 contains 15 residues. CDR3 residues: CASSIGYSYTGELFF. CDR3 bases: TGTGCCAGTAGTATAGGTTACAGTTACACCGGGGAGCTGTTTTTT.

V usage is TRBV6-1 and J usage is TRBJ2-7; 7 bases are shared with TRBD1. Germline V gene lookup returns CDR1 MNHNS and CDR2 SASEGT. The CDR3 extends over 13 amino acids. V lost 6 bases to trimming and J lost 0 bases; unmatched junction nucleotides: 2. In DNA, the CDR3 is TGTGCCAGCAGCCGGACAGGCTCCTACGAGCAGTACTTC. Translating it yields CASSRTGSYEQYF.

The chain couples TRBV14 to TRBJ2-5; 7 nucleotides agree with TRBD2. J gave up 7 bases and V 1 base, and 12 bases lay outside the gene matches. CDR1 and CDR2 from the germline V gene are SGHDN and FVKESK. The CDR3 runs to 16 residues. CDR3 coding DNA: TGTGCCAGCAGCCAAGTCTCTAGCGGAGCCGTTGGGACCCAGTACTTC. Its protein is CASSQVSSGAVGTQYF. Based on the CDR3 plus reference TRBV14 and TRBJ2-5, the full variable domain is EAGVTQFPSHSVIEKGQTVTLRCDPISGHDNLYWYRRVMGKEIKFLLHFVKESKQDESGMPNNRFLAERTGGTYSTLKVQPAELEDSGVYFCASSQVSSGAVGTQYFGPGTRLLVL.

The chain has TRBV7-2 and TRBJ1-2; 9 positions agree with TRBD1. Germline lookup yields CDR1 SGHTA and CDR2 FQGNSA. CDR3 size: 15 residues. The V segment lost 5 bases and the J segment 5 bases; nucleotides outside the gene matches: 9. The CDR3 region has the DNA TGTGCCAGCAGCACGAGACAGGGGGTTCGTTATGGCTACACCTTC. It encodes CASSTRQGVRYGYTF.

This chain uses TRBV18 with TRBJ2-7, with 9 bases identical to TRBD1. Germline loops: CDR1 KGHSH, CDR2 LQKENI. The CDR3 has 17 amino acids. V shed 2 bases and J 1 base; nucleotides not matched to a gene: 9. The CDR3 is CASSPDVSGQGSYEQYF. CDR3 nucleotides: TGTGCCAGCTCACCAGACGTTTCGGGACAGGGATCCTACGAGCAGTACTTC.

This clone was counted only a few times. This chain connects TRBV2 to TRBJ1-2; 8 bases are shared with TRBD1. This CDR3 region has 13 residues. Germline V gives CDR1 SNHLY, CDR2 FYNNEI. With V trimmed by 5 bases and J by 8 bases, 7 bases remained unmatched. CDR3 amino acids: CASSRTGSGGYTF. The CDR3 DNA is TGTGCCAGCAGTAGGACAGGGTCGGGAGGCTACACCTTC.

V usage is TRBV11-2 and J usage is TRBJ2-7; a weak D match, TRBD2 (5 bases). The V gene lost 2 bases and the J gene lost 3 bases, with 8 bases spanning the gap. There are 13 residues in the CDR3. Germline CDR1 SGHAT, CDR2 FQNNGV. Written as DNA, the CDR3 is TGTGCCAGCAGCTTACTCGGGGTCTACGAGCAGTACTTC. Translated, it gives CASSLLGVYEQYF.

The chain carries TRBV7-2 and TRBJ1-2; D uncertain. V lost 3 bases to trimming and J lost 8 bases, with 13 bases between them. This CDR3 region has 13 residues. Germline V gene sequence: CDR1 SGHTA, CDR2 FQGNSA. DNA of the CDR3: TGTGCCAGCAGCTTTAGTGCCGTGGGGGGCTACACCTTC. It is translated as CASSFSAVGGYTF.

The chain has TRBV19 and TRBJ1-1; weak D call: TRBD1 (5 bases). CDR3 length equals 16 residues. The ends were cut back, 3 bases at V and 0 bases at J, with 14 bases in the middle. The germline CDR1 and CDR2 sequences are LNHDA and SQIVND (reference sequence). The CDR3 spells CASSILTGNLNTEAFF. The CDR3 DNA reads TGTGCCAGTAGTATTCTTACAGGCAACCTGAACACTGAAGCTTTCTTT.

This clone was detected a few times. The V call is TRBV5-4, the J call TRBJ1-2; 11 bases map to TRBD1. The CDR3 has 14 residues. CDR1 SGHNT and CDR2 YYREEE come from the germline V gene (reference sequence). J gave up 7 bases and V 4 bases, and 6 bases lay outside the gene matches. CDR3 bases: TGTGCCAGCAGCCAAGGACAGGGGGCGGTTGGCTACACCTTC. Translating gives CASSQGQGAVGYTF.

The chain is built from TRBV6-5 and TRBJ2-1; D might be TRBD2 (5 bases). The CDR3 has 15 residues. Trimming took off 6 bases at V and 0 bases at J, with 12 bases between the two ends. CDR1 is MNHEY and CDR2 is SVGAGI in the germline V gene. The CDR3: CASSDDYSSYNEQFF. CDR3 DNA: TGTGCCAGCAGCGACGACTACAGCTCCTACAATGAGCAGTTCTTC.

The CDR3: CASSLQGQGSSPLHF. CDR3 DNA sequence: TGCGCCAGCAGCCTACAGGGACAGGGCTCATCACCCCTCCACTTT. The J gene is TRBJ1-6, the V gene TRBV5-1, with 9 bases that match TRBD1. In germline, CDR1 is SGHRS, CDR2 YFSETQ. The CDR3 consists of 15 residues. V lost 4 bases, J lost 10 bases, and 9 bases stayed unmatched. Full variable domain (remainder filled in from reference TRBV5-1 and TRBJ1-6): KAGVTQTPRYLIKTRGQQVTLSCSPISGHRSVSWYQQTPGQGLQFLFEYFSETQRNKGNFPGRFSGRQFSNSRSEMNVSTLELGDSALYLCASSLQGQGSSPLHFGNGTRLTVT.

The count of this clone is one. The chain is built from TRBV19 and TRBJ1-3; the D is unclear. The CDR3 has 17 residues. The germline V gene has CDR1 LNHDA and CDR2 SQIVND (reference sequence). V lost 7 bases and J lost 3, with 22 bases in between. The CDR3 sequence: CASTTTQVGSNGNTIYF. CDR3 sequence (DNA): TGTGCCAGTACTACAACTCAAGTGGGATCCAATGGAAACACCATATATTTT.

The V call is TRBV9, the J call TRBJ2-5; D call uncertain. V gave up 0 bases and J gave up 5 bases, with 11 bases separating them. The CDR3 sequence is 14 residues long. Germline loops: CDR1 SGDLS, CDR2 YYNGEE. The CDR3 sequence: CASSVGRSWETQYF. The CDR3 DNA sequence: TGTGCCAGCAGCGTAGGCCGCTCCTGGGAGACCCAGTACTTC.

This clone was recorded a few times. The chain joins TRBV6-4 to TRBJ1-1; maybe TRBD1 (5 bases). CDR1 and CDR2 from the germline V gene are MRHNA and SNTAGT. There are 11 residues in the CDR3. Trimming took 3 bases from V and 10 from J, leaving 9 bases between them. The CDR3 protein is CASSEDGGAFF. The CDR3 DNA sequence: TGTGCCAGCAGTGAAGACGGGGGAGCTTTCTTT.

V usage is TRBV10-2 and J usage is TRBJ1-1; the match to TRBD1 covers 7 bases. This CDR3 spans 14 amino acids. Unmatched junction bases numbered 1, after V lost 1 base and J lost 2 bases. The germline V gene has CDR1 WSHSY and CDR2 SAAADI. Written as DNA, the CDR3 is TGCGCCAGCAGTGAGTGGGACAGAAACACTGAAGCTTTCTTT. Its translation: CASSEWDRNTEAFF.

V and J are TRBV6-5 and TRBJ2-5; D might be TRBD1 (6 bases). This CDR3 is 15 amino acids long. Germline V gene sequence: CDR1 MNHEY, CDR2 SVGAGI. V was trimmed by 0 bases and J by 6 bases, leaving 14 bases between them. In nucleotides, the CDR3 is TGTGCCAGCAGTTACTCTGATCAACAGGGACAGACCCAGTACTTC. Translation: CASSYSDQQGQTQYF.

The V and J genes are TRBV30 and TRBJ1-4; 8 bases match TRBD1. Germline CDR1 reads GTSNPN; CDR2 reads SVGIG (reference sequence). V lost 5 bases to trimming and J lost 3 bases; unmatched junction nucleotides: 8. The CDR3 has 15 amino acids. DNA of the CDR3: TGTGCCTGGTCACGACAGGGGCTCGCTAATGAAAAACTGTTTTTT. It translates to CAWSRQGLANEKLFF.

This CDR3 reads CAWSVRRDRGPNYEQYF. The CDR3 nucleotides read TGTGCCTGGAGTGTTCGCCGGGACAGGGGACCGAATTACGAGCAGTACTTC. V gene TRBV30 combines with J gene TRBJ2-7; 10 nucleotides match TRBD1. The germline V gene encodes CDR1 GTSNPN and CDR2 SVGIG (reference sequence). Trimming took 0 bases from V and 4 from J; bases not matched to a gene: 12. This CDR3 is 17 amino acids long.